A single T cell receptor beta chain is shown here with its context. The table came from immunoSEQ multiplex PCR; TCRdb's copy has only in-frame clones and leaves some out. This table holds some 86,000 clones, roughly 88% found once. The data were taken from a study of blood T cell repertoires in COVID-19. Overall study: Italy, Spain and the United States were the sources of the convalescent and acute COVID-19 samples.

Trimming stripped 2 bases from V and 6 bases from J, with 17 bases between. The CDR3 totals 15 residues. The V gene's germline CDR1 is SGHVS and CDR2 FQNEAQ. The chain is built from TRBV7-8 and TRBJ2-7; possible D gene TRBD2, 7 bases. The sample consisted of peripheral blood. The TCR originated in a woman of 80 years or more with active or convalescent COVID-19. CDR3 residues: CASSLYRRGAFEQYF. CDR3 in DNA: TGTGCCAGCAGCTTATATCGTCGGGGGGCTTTCGAGCAGTACTTC.